In this sample, the clone carrying this T cell receptor beta chain turned up once. Antigen: not known. Trimming stripped 0 bases from V and 6 bases from J, with 15 bases between. Germline CDR1 is GTSNPN and CDR2 is SVGIG (reference sequence). The length of the CDR3 is 15 residues. These data are taken from a study of early stage breast cancer tumors. Findings of the study overall: In about 90% of the 16 patients, blood comparison separated tumor from normal breast. Tumors had roughly 2.4-fold higher T cell density and higher clonality than adjacent normal breast tissue.

Repertoires were generated with immunoSEQ multiplex PCR, while TCRdb's copy carries only in-frame clones and drops some. The data contain 40,000 to 60,000 clones, 78% of them seen just once; the ten biggest clones take up 3% to 4%. This chain uses TRBV30 with TRBJ2-1; unclear D gene. Sequenced: blood. This clonotype was obtained from a person in their 40s with breast cancer. The DNA for the CDR3 is TGTGCCTGGAGTGTTGGTCATGGGTATAGCAATGAGCAGTTCTTC. Translated, it gives CAWSVGHGYSNEQFF. Combining the CDR3 with reference TRBV30 and TRBJ2-1 gives the whole variable domain SQTIHQWPATLVQPVGSPLSLECTVEGTSNPNLYWYRQAAGRGLQLLFYSVGIGQISSEVPQNLSASRPQDRQFILSSKKLLLSDSGFYLCAWSVGHGYSNEQFFGPGTRLTVL.